Each of the 25 T cell receptor beta chains below was sequenced from the same sample in a study of T cell repertoires in cytomegalovirus infection. TCRdb ran MiXCR on the reads and lists one entry per CDR3 protein. This sample yields roughly 180,000 distinct CDR3 sequences, of which roughly 27% are seen a single time; roughly 29% belongs to the top ten. The sample comprised PBMCs. These receptors were taken from a human donor in good health (CMV status not recorded). Some clones in this sample may be carry-over from other donors' samples.

Concerning this clonotype itself: A read error may account for a junction end that differs from germline. The chain has TRBV5-3 and TRBJ2-7, with 8 positions matching TRBD2. TRBV5-3 is treated as an ORF (open reading frame) with a function not yet certain. The CDR3 spans 15 residues. Written as DNA, the CDR3 is TGTGCCAGCAGCTTGGGAATTAGCGGGGCCTACGAGCAGTACTTC. Translated: CASSLGISGAYEQYF.

This clonotype has just a few counts. The chain recombines TRBV5-1 with TRBJ2-5; D is perhaps TRBD1 or TRBD2 (7 bases each). The length of the CDR3 is 13 residues. From germline, CDR1 is SGHRS and CDR2 YFSETQ. Trimming took off 6 bases at V and 1 base at J, with 10 bases between the two ends. The CDR3 nucleotides read TGCGCCAGCACCAGGGGGGGCCAAGAGACCCAGTACTTC. It specifies CASTRGGQETQYF.

In its sample, this clonotype was seen a few times. This chain connects TRBV4-3 to TRBJ1-1, with a possible D match to TRBD1 (6 bases). The germline CDR1 and CDR2 sequences are LGHNA and YSLEER. V was cut by 0 bases and J by 5 bases, with 22 bases left in between. CDR3 length: 18 residues. Here the CDR3 DNA reads TGCGCCAGCAGCCAAGAGTGGGGGGCCGAGGCCGCGTGGACTGAAGCTTTCTTT. Translation gives CASSQEWGAEAAWTEAFF.

This clonotype has more than one count but fewer than ten. This chain links TRBV11-3 with TRBJ2-2, with 8 bases aligning to TRBD2. Unmatched junction bases numbered 6, after V lost 3 bases and J lost 6 bases. Germline CDR1 SGHNT, CDR2 YENEEA. The CDR3 is made up of 15 amino acids. The CDR3 region has the DNA TGTGCCAGCAGCTTCGGGACTAGTAACTCCGGGGAGCTGTTTTTT. Its translation: CASSFGTSNSGELFF.

V usage is TRBV7-6 and J usage is TRBJ1-5, with TRBD1 as a possible D gene (5 bases). This CDR3 contains 12 residues. CDR1 is SGHVS, CDR2 FNYEAQ, per germline. Trimming stripped 5 bases from V and 9 bases from J, with 11 bases between. In nucleotides, the CDR3 is TGTGCCAGCAGCCATGATAGGGGGCCCCAGCATTTT. As protein: CASSHDRGPQHF.

CDR3 sequence: CASSSGNTGELFF. DNA of the CDR3: TGTGCCAGCTCTAGCGGGAACACCGGGGAGCTGTTTTTT. The rearrangement uses TRBV5-4 and TRBJ2-2; TRBD2 agrees at 7 bases. J was trimmed by 1 base and V by 7 bases; bases with no gene match: 1. Germline CDR1 is SGHNT and CDR2 is YYREEE (reference sequence). This CDR3 has 13 residues.

This chain links TRBV28 with TRBJ2-1; D is unclear. Trimming took off 7 bases at V and 7 bases at J, with 20 bases between the two ends. Germline loops: CDR1 MDHEN, CDR2 SYDVKM. CDR3 size: 15 residues. The DNA of the CDR3 is TGTGCCAGCAATCCTGACGGGCAGTCTACGAATGAGCAGTTCTTC. Translated: CASNPDGQSTNEQFF.

This clonotype was seen many times. This chain joins TRBV7-2 and TRBJ2-5; no firm D call. Germline V gene sequence: CDR1 SGHTA, CDR2 FQGNSA. Trimming took off 2 bases at V and 5 bases at J, with 9 bases between the two ends. The CDR3 covers 13 residues. This CDR3 reads CASSLSPRETQYF. The CDR3, as DNA: TGTGCCAGCAGCTTAAGCCCGCGGGAGACCCAGTACTTC.

In its sample, this clonotype was seen many times. V gene TRBV11-2 combines with J gene TRBJ1-1; no clear D. CDR1 SGHAT and CDR2 FQNNGV come from the germline V gene. The CDR3 runs 12 residues. V was cut by 1 base and J by 4 bases, with 4 bases left in between. The chain's CDR3 is CASSLGPTEAFF. The CDR3 DNA follows: TGTGCCAGCAGCTTAGGCCCCACTGAAGCTTTCTTT.

This clonotype was counted between two and nine times. J is TRBJ2-7 and V is TRBV12-3 or TRBV12-4; D assignment may be TRBD1 or TRBD2 (5 bases each). The CDR3 has 15 amino acids. Trimming took off 5 bases at V and 2 bases at J, with 16 bases between the two ends. The CDR3 protein is CASSGGSPGTYEQYF. The CDR3 region has the DNA TGTGCCAGCAGTGGGGGATCCCCGGGGACCTACGAGCAGTACTTC.

The DNA of the CDR3 is TGTGCCAGCAGCTTAAGGACGGCCTATGGCTACACCTTC. This translates into CASSLRTAYGYTF. This chain joins TRBV7-2 and TRBJ1-2; D ambiguous. CDR1 and CDR2 (germline): SGHTA, FQGNSA. The CDR3 runs to 13 residues. Trimming pared 2 bases from V and 4 bases from J, leaving 8 bases between.

The chain recombines TRBV7-2 with TRBJ2-2; 8 bases are shared with TRBD2. The CDR3 runs 15 residues. V lost 5 bases, J lost 1 base, and 3 bases stayed unmatched. Germline CDR1 is SGHTA and CDR2 is FQGNSA. The CDR3 reads CASSPGLGNTGELFF. In nucleotides, the CDR3 is TGTGCCAGCAGCCCGGGACTAGGGAACACCGGGGAGCTGTTTTTT.

V and J are TRBV7-8 and TRBJ2-5, with TRBD1 matching over 7 bases. In germline, CDR1 is SGHVS, CDR2 FQNEAQ. The CDR3 loop spans 13 amino acids. V was pared by 6 bases and J by 5 bases, with 6 bases of the junction left unmatched. CDR3 protein: CASSSTGWETQYF. In DNA form, the CDR3 reads TGTGCCAGCAGTTCGACAGGGTGGGAGACCCAGTACTTC.

This clonotype was seen only a few times. The chain employs TRBV7-2 and TRBJ2-1, with 9 bases aligning to TRBD2. Trimming took 1 base from V and 12 from J; bases not matched to a gene: 4. The CDR3 length is 13 residues. Germline V gene sequence: CDR1 SGHTA, CDR2 FQGNSA. The CDR3 loop is CASSLVGGGGQFF. The CDR3 nucleotides read TGTGCCAGCAGCTTAGTTGGCGGGGGGGGGCAGTTCTTC.

The chain combines TRBV18 with TRBJ2-6; D remains unclear. In germline, CDR1 is KGHSH, CDR2 LQKENI. V shed 2 bases and J shed 13 bases, with 18 bases lying between them. The CDR3 length is 15 residues. CDR3 nucleotides: TGTGCCAGCTCACCATATAAAGACACCCCAGAGGTCCTGACTTTC. Translation: CASSPYKDTPEVLTF.

This clonotype came up a few times. This sequence joins TRBV5-6 and TRBJ1-2, with 7 bases lining up with TRBD1. There are 14 residues in the CDR3. V lost 0 bases, J lost 5 bases, and 4 bases stayed unmatched. Germline CDR1 is SGHDT and CDR2 is YYEEEE. CDR3 residues: CASSLVGQEYGYTF. In nucleotides, the CDR3 is TGTGCCAGCAGCTTGGTAGGACAGGAGTATGGCTACACCTTC.

The rearrangement uses TRBV12-3 or TRBV12-4 and TRBJ2-2, with TRBD1 matching 7 bases. With V trimmed by 3 bases and J by 8 bases, 0 bases remained unmatched. The CDR3 runs to 12 residues. The CDR3 loop reads CASSLDRGELFF. The CDR3 DNA sequence: TGTGCCAGCAGTTTGGACAGGGGGGAGCTGTTTTTT.

The rearrangement links TRBV7-6 to TRBJ1-5, with TRBD1 as a possible D gene (5 bases). V lost 5 bases to trimming and J lost 1 base, with 15 bases between them. The CDR3 is 16 residues long. CDR1 is SGHVS, CDR2 FNYEAQ, per germline. The CDR3 is CASSAFGGESNQPQHF. The CDR3 coding sequence is TGTGCCAGCAGCGCCTTCGGGGGGGAGAGCAATCAGCCCCAGCATTTT. The complete variable domain, with remaining parts taken from reference TRBV7-6 and TRBJ1-5, reads GAGVSQSPRYKVTKRGQDVALRCDPISGHVSLYWYRQALGQGPEFLTYFNYEAQQDKSGLPNDRFSAERPEGSISTLTIQRTEQRDSAMYRCASSAFGGESNQPQHFGDGTRLSIL.

The chain recombines TRBV19 with TRBJ1-2; weak D call: TRBD1 (5 bases). Germline CDR1 reads LNHDA; CDR2 reads SQIVND (reference sequence). V was shortened by 5 bases and J by 4 bases, with 11 bases between the two germline ends. The CDR3 runs 13 residues. DNA of the CDR3: TGTGCCAGTAGTCCCGGGACTATCTATGGCTACACCTTC. Residues: CASSPGTIYGYTF.

This clonotype has a handful of counts. The chain links TRBV6-2 or TRBV6-3 to TRBJ1-1, with 7 bases fitting TRBD1. CDR3 length: 13 residues. Per the germline V gene, CDR1 is MNHEY and CDR2 is SVGEGT. Losses at the gene ends were 6 bases for V and 4 bases for J; bases not matched to a gene: 5. The CDR3 is CASRQGHLTEAFF. CDR3 coding DNA: TGTGCCAGCAGACAGGGGCATCTCACTGAAGCTTTCTTT.

This clonotype has at least ten counts. The chain employs TRBV7-2 and TRBJ1-2; a weak D match, TRBD1 (5 bases). V was cut by 1 base and J by 7 bases, with 7 bases left in between. CDR1 and CDR2 (germline): SGHTA, FQGNSA. The CDR3 is 12 residues long. This chain's CDR3 is CASSLVGAGYTF. The CDR3 bases are TGTGCCAGCAGCTTAGTTGGGGCTGGCTACACCTTC.

A few counts support this clonotype. The gene calls are TRBV6-2 or TRBV6-3 and TRBJ2-1, with D possibly matching TRBD2 (5 bases). The V end lost 2 bases, the J end lost 4 bases, and 6 bases lay between the germline ends. The germline gives CDR1 MNHEY, CDR2 SVGEGT. The CDR3 contains 13 residues. The CDR3 sequence: CASSYERYNEQFF. CDR3 DNA sequence: TGTGCCAGCAGTTACGAGCGGTACAATGAGCAGTTCTTC.

Written as DNA, the CDR3 is TGTGCCAGCAGCCGACCGGGACAAACCTCCTACGAGCAGTACTTC. Protein: CASSRPGQTSYEQYF. J is TRBJ2-7 and V is TRBV6-1; tentatively, D is TRBD1 (6 bases). Trimming removed 6 bases from V and 0 bases from J, with 15 bases in between. In germline, CDR1 is MNHNS, CDR2 SASEGT. The CDR3 loop spans 15 amino acids.

This clonotype was counted only a few times. The rearrangement uses TRBV7-8 and TRBJ1-2; the match to TRBD1 covers 8 bases. Germline loops: CDR1 SGHVS, CDR2 FQNEAQ. Trimming cost V 5 bases and J 2 bases; bases outside gene matches: 7. The CDR3 runs to 15 residues. CDR3 in amino acids: CASSPWTGKNYGYTF. The CDR3 DNA reads as TGTGCCAGCAGCCCCTGGACAGGGAAGAACTATGGCTACACCTTC.

The chain uses TRBV11-2 and TRBJ2-1, with 10 positions matching TRBD1. Germline V lookup: CDR1 SGHAT, CDR2 FQNNGV. The CDR3 is made up of 15 amino acids. V shed 4 bases, J shed 5 bases, and the junction held 5 bases outside the gene matches. The DNA of the CDR3 is TGTGCCAGCAGCTACTCGGGACAGGGGCACAATGAGCAGTTCTTC. This encodes CASSYSGQGHNEQFF.